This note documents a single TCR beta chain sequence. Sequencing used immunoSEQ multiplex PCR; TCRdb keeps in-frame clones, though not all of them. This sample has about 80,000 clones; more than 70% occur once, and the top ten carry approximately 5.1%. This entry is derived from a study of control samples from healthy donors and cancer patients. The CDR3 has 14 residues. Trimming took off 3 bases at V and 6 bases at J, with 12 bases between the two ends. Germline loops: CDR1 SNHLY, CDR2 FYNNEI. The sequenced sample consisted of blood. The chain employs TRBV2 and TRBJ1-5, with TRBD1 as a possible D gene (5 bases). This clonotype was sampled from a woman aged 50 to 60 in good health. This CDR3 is CASSDLRARQPQHF. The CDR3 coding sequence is TGTGCCAGCAGTGATCTCAGGGCTCGTCAGCCCCAGCATTTT.